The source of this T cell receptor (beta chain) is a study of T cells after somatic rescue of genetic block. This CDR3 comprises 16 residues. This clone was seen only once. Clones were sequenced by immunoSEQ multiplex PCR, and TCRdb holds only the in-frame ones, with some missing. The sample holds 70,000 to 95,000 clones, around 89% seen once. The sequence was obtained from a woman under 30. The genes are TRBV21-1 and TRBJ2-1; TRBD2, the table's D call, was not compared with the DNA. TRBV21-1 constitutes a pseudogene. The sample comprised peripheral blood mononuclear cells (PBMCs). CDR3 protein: CASGLARPGFYNEQFF. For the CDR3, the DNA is TGTGCCAGCGGACTAGCGCGCCCGGGGTTCTACAATGAGCAGTTCTTC.